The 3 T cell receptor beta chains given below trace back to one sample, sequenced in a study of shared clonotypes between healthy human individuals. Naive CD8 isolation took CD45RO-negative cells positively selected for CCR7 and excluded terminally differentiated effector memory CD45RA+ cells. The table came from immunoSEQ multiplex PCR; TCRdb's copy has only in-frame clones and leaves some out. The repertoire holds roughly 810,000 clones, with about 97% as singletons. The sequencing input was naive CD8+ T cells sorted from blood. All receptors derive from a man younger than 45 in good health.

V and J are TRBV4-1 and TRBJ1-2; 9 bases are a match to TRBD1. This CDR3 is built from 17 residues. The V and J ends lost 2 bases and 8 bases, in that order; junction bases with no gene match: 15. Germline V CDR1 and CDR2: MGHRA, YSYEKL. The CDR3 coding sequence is TGCGCCAGCAGCCAAACAAATCTCGGGGTGGGACAGGGAGGCTACACCTTC. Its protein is CASSQTNLGVGQGGYTF.

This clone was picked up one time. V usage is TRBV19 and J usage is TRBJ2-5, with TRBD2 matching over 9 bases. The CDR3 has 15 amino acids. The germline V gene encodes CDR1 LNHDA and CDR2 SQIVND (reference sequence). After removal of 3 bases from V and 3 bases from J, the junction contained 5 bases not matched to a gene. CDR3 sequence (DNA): TGTGCCAGTAGTATTGCCGGGACTAGCAAAGAGACCCAGTACTTC. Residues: CASSIAGTSKETQYF.

The CDR3 nucleotides are TGTGCCAGCAGCGGCCCTCGTGTGAGCGTCCACAACGGGCAGTTCTTC. Translated: CASSGPRVSVHNGQFF. The rearrangement joins TRBV5-6 to TRBJ2-1; D gene unclear. The CDR3 is made up of 16 amino acids. V gave up 4 bases and J gave up 12 bases, with 26 bases separating them. Germline V CDR1 and CDR2: SGHDT, YYEEEE.